Following are 18 T cell receptor beta chains from one sample sequenced in a study of T-cell reconstitution after alpha-beta-depleted transplantation in children. Using unique molecular identifiers, the investigators prepared the TCRbeta library. One entry per CDR3 protein, called by TCRdb with MiXCR from the PCR reads. The sample has 100,000 to 120,000 distinct CDR3 sequences, 5.5% to 7% seen once; the top ten hold approximately 25%. The source material was PBMCs, mostly from graft donor cells, sampled 360 days after TCRalphabeta/CD19-depleted stem cell transplant. The receptors derive from a male patient between 2 and 10 years old who had a stem cell transplant for acute lymphoblastic leukemia, so the T cells may come from the graft donor.

Many counts were recorded for this clonotype. The chain is built from TRBV24-1 and TRBJ2-1; D call uncertain. The V end lost 0 bases, the J end lost 8 bases, and 13 bases lay between the germline ends. The germline CDR1 and CDR2 sequences are KGHDR and SFDVKD. The length of the CDR3 is 15 residues. CDR3 region: CATSDLYKRDDEQFF. CDR3 sequence (DNA): TGTGCCACCAGTGATTTGTACAAAAGGGATGATGAGCAGTTCTTC.

This clonotype was seen many times. The germline gene is not matched at one end of the junction; a read error may be the cause. The rearrangement uses TRBV7-9 and TRBJ2-1; 10 bases align to TRBD2. The CDR3 runs 14 residues. From germline, CDR1 is SEHNR and CDR2 FQNEAQ (reference sequence). The CDR3 loop is CACSGRALYNEQFF. The CDR3 DNA reads TGTGCCTGCAGCGGGAGGGCCCTTTACAATGAGCAGTTCTTC.

This clonotype was counted ten times or more. This chain joins TRBV28 and TRBJ2-7; no reliable D call. V lost 3 bases and J lost 10, with 16 bases in between. The CDR3 runs 13 residues. Germline V gene lookup returns CDR1 MDHEN and CDR2 SYDVKM. The CDR3 sequence: CASSFFPREKQYF. CDR3 nucleotides: TGTGCCAGCAGTTTCTTTCCCCGCGAAAAACAGTACTTC.

The J gene is TRBJ1-1, the V gene TRBV11-1; TRBD1 matches at 8 bases. From germline, CDR1 is SGHAT and CDR2 FQDESV (reference sequence). This CDR3 contains 18 residues. V trimming: 4 bases; J trimming: 1 base; junction bases outside the gene matches: 14. In DNA, the CDR3 is TGTGCCAGCAGCTCAATAAGGACAGGGTACCGATCGAACACTGAAGCTTTCTTT. Translation gives CASSSIRTGYRSNTEAFF.

This clonotype was detected ten times or more. The CDR3 does not close with the conserved phenylalanine or tryptophan, likely indicating a read error. No DNA is shown, since the ends of the CDR3 on it are uncertain; the CDR3 is the one TCRdb lists. This rearrangement joins TRBV20-1 to TRBJ1-1. 10 amino acids form the CDR3, both terminal residues included. Looked up from germline, CDR1 is DFQATT and CDR2 is SNEGSKA (reference sequence). The CDR3 protein is CSASNWGLSL.

This clonotype was recorded at least ten times. Here the CDR3 reads CSARPRYQETQYF. CDR3 nucleotides: TGCAGTGCTAGACCCCGGTACCAAGAGACCCAGTACTTC. This rearrangement joins TRBV20-1 to TRBJ2-5; D unclear. Trimming removed 2 bases from V and 0 bases from J, with 7 bases in between. Germline CDR1 is DFQATT and CDR2 is SNEGSKA (reference sequence). The CDR3 extends over 13 amino acids.

As regards this clonotype: A much larger clone differs from this one at a single base, so this may be a read error. The chain links TRBV2 to TRBJ2-7, with D possibly being TRBD2 (5 bases). Germline V CDR1 and CDR2: SNHLY, FYNNEI. This CDR3 comprises 12 residues. The CDR3 loop is CAVTEVAYERYF. The CDR3 coding sequence is TGTGCCGTGACGGAGGTCGCCTACGAGCGGTACTTC. Full variable domain (outside the CDR3, taken from reference TRBV2 and TRBJ2-7): EPEVTQTPSHQVTQMGQEVILRCVPISNHLYFYWYRQILGQKVEFLVSFYNNEISEKSEIFDDQFSVERPDGSNFTLKIRSTKLEDSAMYFCAVTEVAYERYFGPGTRLTVT.

V gene TRBV11-3 combines with J gene TRBJ2-7; 8 bases line up with TRBD2. With 2 bases clipped from V and 6 bases from J, the junction kept 9 bases outside the gene matches. The CDR3 covers 15 residues. Germline V lookup: CDR1 SGHNT, CDR2 YENEEA. In nucleotides, the CDR3 is TGTGCCAGCAGCTTAAGGTCGGGGGGGCCCTTCGAGCAGTACTTC. Residues: CASSLRSGGPFEQYF. The variable domain in full, with the rest retrieved from reference TRBV11-3 and TRBJ2-7, is EAGVVQSPRYKIIEKKQPVAFWCNPISGHNTLYWYLQNLGQGPELLIRYENEEAVDDSQLPKDRFSAERLKGVDSTLKIQPAELGDSAVYLCASSLRSGGPFEQYFGPGTRLTVT.

There are many counts of this clonotype. The chain employs TRBV6-2 or TRBV6-3 and TRBJ2-1; 9 bases are shared with TRBD1. Germline V gene lookup returns CDR1 MNHEY and CDR2 SVGEGT. The junction had 8 bases not matched to a gene; V was cut back by 0 bases and J by 11 bases. The CDR3 has 15 residues. This chain's CDR3 is CASSYSGDRDEKQFF. Written as DNA, the CDR3 is TGTGCCAGCAGTTACTCAGGGGACAGGGATGAGAAGCAGTTCTTC.

This clonotype came up a few times. This chain uses TRBV5-6 with TRBJ1-1, with D hard to call. The CDR3 has 12 residues. The V end was cut by 2 bases, the J end by 4 bases, with 6 bases between. The germline V gene encodes CDR1 SGHDT and CDR2 YYEEEE. The CDR3 spells CASSFGFTEAFF. In DNA, the CDR3 is TGTGCCAGCAGCTTTGGGTTCACTGAAGCTTTCTTT. Looking up the rest from reference TRBV5-6 and TRBJ1-1 gives the full variable domain: DAGVTQSPTHLIKTRGQQVTLRCSPKSGHDTVSWYQQALGQGPQFIFQYYEEEERQRGNFPDRFSGHQFPNYSSELNVNALLLGDSALYLCASSFGFTEAFFGQGTRLTVV.

This clonotype has only one observation. An end of the junction differs from the germline gene, which may be a read error. CDR3 amino acids: CTSSAVDREQYF. The CDR3 DNA is TGTACCAGCAGCGCAGTAGACAGGGAGCAGTACTTC. V is TRBV7-9 and J is TRBJ2-7; D possibly corresponds to TRBD1 (6 bases). This CDR3 comprises 12 residues. The germline V gene encodes CDR1 SEHNR and CDR2 FQNEAQ (reference sequence).

In this sample, this clonotype turned up many times. The V gene is TRBV4-3, the J gene TRBJ2-3, with 11 bases fitting TRBD2. CDR3 length equals 17 residues. Germline assignment: CDR1 LGHNA and CDR2 YSLEER. V lost 3 bases to trimming and J lost 6 bases; unmatched junction nucleotides: 11. The CDR3 sequence: CASSQYPPRTSGDTQYF. DNA of the CDR3: TGCGCCAGCAGCCAGTATCCCCCCAGGACTAGCGGGGATACGCAGTATTTT.

This chain links TRBV27 with TRBJ1-6; no clear D gene. The germline V gene encodes CDR1 MNHEY and CDR2 SMNVEV (reference sequence). V was clipped by 5 bases and J by 10 bases, with 9 bases between them. The CDR3 has 12 residues. CDR3 DNA: TGTGCCAGCAGTACCGGAGGATCACCCCTCCACTTT. This translates into CASSTGGSPLHF.

This clonotype was seen a few times. The V gene is TRBV18, the J gene TRBJ2-7, with a tentative D call TRBD1 (6 bases). Germline CDR1 KGHSH, CDR2 LQKENI. The V end lost 1 base, the J end lost 7 bases, and 14 bases lay between the germline ends. There are 14 residues in the CDR3. The CDR3, as DNA: TGTGCCAGCTCACCACAACAGGGTAGGGATGAGCAGTACTTC. Its protein is CASSPQQGRDEQYF.

J is TRBJ2-3 and V is TRBV7-2; TRBD2 might be the D (7 bases). CDR1 is SGHTA, CDR2 FQGNSA, per germline. Deletions cut 11 bases from V and 4 bases from J, with 19 bases between. This CDR3 contains 14 residues. CDR3 DNA sequence: TGTGCCGGTTCTAGCGGAGGGGGGGCAGATACGCAGTATTTT. Protein: CAGSSGGGADTQYF.

This clonotype was seen at least ten times. The chain couples TRBV5-1 to TRBJ2-7; a possible D gene is TRBD2 (5 bases). The CDR3 totals 12 residues. CDR1 SGHRS and CDR2 YFSETQ come from the germline V gene. Trimming removed 1 base from V and 7 bases from J, with 9 bases in between. This CDR3 reads CASSLNPGEQYF. DNA of the CDR3: TGCGCCAGCAGCTTGAATCCGGGAGAGCAGTACTTC.

The chain combines TRBV6-5 with TRBJ2-2, with TRBD2 matching 11 bases. The CDR3 spans 16 residues. After removal of 6 bases from V and 9 bases from J, the junction contained 12 bases not matched to a gene. Germline V gene data show CDR1 as MNHEY and CDR2 as SVGAGI. CDR3 sequence reads: CASSAEISGGARELFF. As DNA, the CDR3 is TGTGCCAGCAGCGCCGAGATTAGCGGGGGGGCTCGGGAGCTGTTTTTT.

This clonotype was observed a handful of times. The chain couples TRBV5-6 to TRBJ1-5; D gene unclear. With 3 bases removed from V and 4 bases from J, the gap between germline ends came to 11 bases. The CDR3 loop spans 14 amino acids. CDR1 SGHDT and CDR2 YYEEEE come from the germline V gene. As DNA, the CDR3 is TGTGCCAGCAGCTGGGGTATGGGGAATCAGCCCCAGCATTTT. Residues: CASSWGMGNQPQHF.